The table lists the clone carrying this TCR beta chain with many counts. What it binds is not known. TCRdb reanalysed the 5' RACE reads using MiXCR and keeps one entry per CDR3 protein. Of about 810,000 distinct CDR3 sequences listed, 9% to 15% were seen once; the top ten hold about 1.5%. This sample stems from a study of identical twins. Study-level points and caveats: There was more out-of-frame TCR alpha sharing in monozygotic twins than models estimated. Carriage of fewer insertions was seen in abundant cord blood beta clonotypes, whereas memory repertoires showed none. Rather than following the same donors, the conclusions depended on cross-sectional statistical analysis.

Germline V gene lookup returns CDR1 SGHRS and CDR2 YFSETQ. The CDR3 sequence is 14 residues long. With V trimmed by 5 bases and J by 5 bases, 2 bases remained unmatched. These data also featured in a second study, about yellow fever vaccine responses in identical twins. This second report adds: Reportedly, twins' vaccine T cell responses looked partly convergent and partly personalized.

Sequenced material: PBMCs. This TCR derives from a young woman in good health. The V call is TRBV5-1, the J call TRBJ2-2; 11 bases are shared with TRBD2. As DNA, the CDR3 is TGCGCCAGCAGGACTAGCGGGACGACCGGGGAGCTGTTTTTT. Amino acid sequence: CASRTSGTTGELFF.